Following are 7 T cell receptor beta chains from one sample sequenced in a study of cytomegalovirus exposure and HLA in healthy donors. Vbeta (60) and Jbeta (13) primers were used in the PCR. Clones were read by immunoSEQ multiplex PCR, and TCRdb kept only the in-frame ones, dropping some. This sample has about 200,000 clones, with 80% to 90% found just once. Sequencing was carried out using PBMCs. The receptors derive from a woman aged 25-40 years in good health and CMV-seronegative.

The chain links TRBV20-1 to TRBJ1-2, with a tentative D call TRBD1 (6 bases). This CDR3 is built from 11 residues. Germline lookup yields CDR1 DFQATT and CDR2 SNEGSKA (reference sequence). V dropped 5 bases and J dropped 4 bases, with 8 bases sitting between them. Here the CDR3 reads CSAQDSYGYTF. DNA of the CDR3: TGCAGTGCTCAGGACAGCTATGGCTACACCTTC.

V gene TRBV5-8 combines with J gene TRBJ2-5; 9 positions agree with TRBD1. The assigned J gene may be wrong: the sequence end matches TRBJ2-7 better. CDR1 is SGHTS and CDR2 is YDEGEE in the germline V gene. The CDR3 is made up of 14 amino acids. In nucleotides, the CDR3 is TGTGCCAGCAGCCGGGGACAGGGCCCCTACGAGCAGTACTTC. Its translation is CASSRGQGPYEQYF.

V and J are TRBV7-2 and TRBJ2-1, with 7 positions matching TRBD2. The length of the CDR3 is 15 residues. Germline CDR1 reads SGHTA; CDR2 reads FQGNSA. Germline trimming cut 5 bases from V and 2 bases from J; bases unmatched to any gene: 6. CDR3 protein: CASSLGGPAYNEQFF. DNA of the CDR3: TGTGCCAGCAGCCTGGGAGGGCCGGCCTACAATGAGCAGTTCTTC.

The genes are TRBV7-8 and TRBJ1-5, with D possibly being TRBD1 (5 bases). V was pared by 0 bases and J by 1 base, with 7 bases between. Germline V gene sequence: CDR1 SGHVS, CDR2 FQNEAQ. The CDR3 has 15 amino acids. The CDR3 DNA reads TGTGCCAGCAGCTTAGCCCGGGGGAGCAATCAGCCCCAGCATTTT. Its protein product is CASSLARGSNQPQHF. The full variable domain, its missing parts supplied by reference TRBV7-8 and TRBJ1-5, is GAGVSQSPRYKVAKRGQDVALRCDPISGHVSLFWYQQALGQGPEFLTYFQNEAQLDKSGLPSDRFFAERPEGSVSTLKIQRTQQEDSAVYLCASSLARGSNQPQHFGDGTRLSIL.

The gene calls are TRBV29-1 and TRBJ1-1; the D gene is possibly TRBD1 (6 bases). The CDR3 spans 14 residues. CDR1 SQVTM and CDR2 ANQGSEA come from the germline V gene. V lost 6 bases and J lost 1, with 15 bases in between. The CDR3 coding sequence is TGCAGCGTGGAAAACAGGGTATGGAACACTGAAGCTTTCTTT. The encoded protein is CSVENRVWNTEAFF.

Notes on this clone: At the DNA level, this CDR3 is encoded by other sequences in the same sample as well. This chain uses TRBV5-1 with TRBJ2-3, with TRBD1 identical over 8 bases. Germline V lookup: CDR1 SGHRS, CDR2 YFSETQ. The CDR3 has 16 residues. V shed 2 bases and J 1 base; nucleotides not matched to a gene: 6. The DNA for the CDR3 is TGCGCCAGCAGCTTACTTCCGGACAGGGGCACAGATACGCAGTATTTT. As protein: CASSLLPDRGTDTQYF. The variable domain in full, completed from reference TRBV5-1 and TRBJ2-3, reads KAGVTQTPRYLIKTRGQQVTLSCSPISGHRSVSWYQQTPGQGLQFLFEYFSETQRNKGNFPGRFSGRQFSNSRSEMNVSTLELGDSALYLCASSLLPDRGTDTQYFGPGTRLTVL.

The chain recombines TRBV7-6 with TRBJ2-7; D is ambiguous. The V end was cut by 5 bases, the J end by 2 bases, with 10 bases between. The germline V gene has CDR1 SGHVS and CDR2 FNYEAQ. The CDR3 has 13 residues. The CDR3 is CASSQVSPYEQYF. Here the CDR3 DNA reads TGTGCCAGCAGCCAGGTGTCTCCCTACGAGCAGTACTTC.